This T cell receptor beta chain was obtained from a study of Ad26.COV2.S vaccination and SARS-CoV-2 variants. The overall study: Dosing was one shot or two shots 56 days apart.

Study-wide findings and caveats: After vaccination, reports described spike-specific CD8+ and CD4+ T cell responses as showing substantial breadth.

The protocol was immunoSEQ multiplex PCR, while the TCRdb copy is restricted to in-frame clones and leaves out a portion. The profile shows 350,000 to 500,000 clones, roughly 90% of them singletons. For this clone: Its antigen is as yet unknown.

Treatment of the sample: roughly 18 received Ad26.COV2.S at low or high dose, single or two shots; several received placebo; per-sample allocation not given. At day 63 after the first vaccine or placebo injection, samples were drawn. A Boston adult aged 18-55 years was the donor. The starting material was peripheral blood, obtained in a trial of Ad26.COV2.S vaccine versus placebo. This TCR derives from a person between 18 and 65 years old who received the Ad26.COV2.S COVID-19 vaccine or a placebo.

CDR3 coding DNA: TGTGCCAGCAGCCCCAAGTTGAACACTGAAGCTTTCTTT. It encodes CASSPKLNTEAFF. The chain employs TRBV11-1 and TRBJ1-1; no definite D call. The germline V gene encodes CDR1 SGHAT and CDR2 FQDESV (reference sequence). V dropped 5 bases and J dropped 0 bases, with 7 bases sitting between them. The CDR3 loop spans 13 amino acids.